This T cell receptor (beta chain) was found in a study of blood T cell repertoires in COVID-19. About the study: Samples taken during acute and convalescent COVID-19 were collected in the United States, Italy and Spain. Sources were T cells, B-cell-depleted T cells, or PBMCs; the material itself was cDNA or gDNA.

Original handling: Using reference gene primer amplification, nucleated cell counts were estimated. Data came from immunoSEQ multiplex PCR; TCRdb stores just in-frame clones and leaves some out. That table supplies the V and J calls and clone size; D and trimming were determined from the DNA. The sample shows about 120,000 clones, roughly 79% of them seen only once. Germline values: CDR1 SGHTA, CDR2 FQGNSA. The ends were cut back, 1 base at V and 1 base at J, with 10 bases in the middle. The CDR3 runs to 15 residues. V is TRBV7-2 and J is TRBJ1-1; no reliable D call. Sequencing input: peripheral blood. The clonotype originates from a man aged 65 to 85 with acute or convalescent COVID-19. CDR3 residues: CASSLGSGGNTEAFF. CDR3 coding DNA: TGTGCCAGCAGCTTAGGGTCCGGCGGGAACACTGAAGCTTTCTTT.